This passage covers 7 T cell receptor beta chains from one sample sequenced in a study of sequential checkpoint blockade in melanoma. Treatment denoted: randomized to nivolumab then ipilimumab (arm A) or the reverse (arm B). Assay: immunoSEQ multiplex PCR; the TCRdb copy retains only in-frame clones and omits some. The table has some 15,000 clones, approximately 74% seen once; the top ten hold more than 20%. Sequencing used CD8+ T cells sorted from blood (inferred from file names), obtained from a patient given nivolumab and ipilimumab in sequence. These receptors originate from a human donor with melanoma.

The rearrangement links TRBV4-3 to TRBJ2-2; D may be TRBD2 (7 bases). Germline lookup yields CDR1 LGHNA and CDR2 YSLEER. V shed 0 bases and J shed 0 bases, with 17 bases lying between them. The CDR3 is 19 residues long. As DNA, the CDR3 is TGCGCCAGCAGCCAAGATTTCGGGGGGCGGAACCCGAACACCGGGGAGCTGTTTTTT. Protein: CASSQDFGGRNPNTGELFF.

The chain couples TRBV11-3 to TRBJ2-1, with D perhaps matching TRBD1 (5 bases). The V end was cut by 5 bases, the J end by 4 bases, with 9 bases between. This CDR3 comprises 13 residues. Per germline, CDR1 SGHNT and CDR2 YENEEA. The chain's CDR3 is CASSMTEYNEQFF. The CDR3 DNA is TGTGCCAGCAGCATGACAGAATACAATGAGCAGTTCTTC.

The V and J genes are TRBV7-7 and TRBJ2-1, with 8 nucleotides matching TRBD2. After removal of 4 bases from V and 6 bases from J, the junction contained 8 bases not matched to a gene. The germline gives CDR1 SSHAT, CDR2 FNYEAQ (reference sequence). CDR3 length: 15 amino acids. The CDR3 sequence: CASSYGTGGVNEQFF. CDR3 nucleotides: TGTGCCAGCAGCTACGGGACGGGAGGGGTCAATGAGCAGTTCTTC.

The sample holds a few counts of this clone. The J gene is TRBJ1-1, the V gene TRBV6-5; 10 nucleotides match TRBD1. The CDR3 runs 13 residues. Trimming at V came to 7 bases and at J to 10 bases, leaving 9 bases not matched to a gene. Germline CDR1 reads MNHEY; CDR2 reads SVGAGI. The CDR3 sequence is CASTRDRGFRAFF. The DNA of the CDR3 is TGTGCCAGCACCAGGGACAGGGGTTTTAGAGCTTTCTTT.

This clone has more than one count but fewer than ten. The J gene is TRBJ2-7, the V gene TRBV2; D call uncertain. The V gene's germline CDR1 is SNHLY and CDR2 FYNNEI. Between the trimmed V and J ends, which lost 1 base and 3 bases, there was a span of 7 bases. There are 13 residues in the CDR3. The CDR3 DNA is TGTGCCAGCAGTGAAGGGTACAGCTACGAGCAGTACTTC. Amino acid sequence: CASSEGYSYEQYF.

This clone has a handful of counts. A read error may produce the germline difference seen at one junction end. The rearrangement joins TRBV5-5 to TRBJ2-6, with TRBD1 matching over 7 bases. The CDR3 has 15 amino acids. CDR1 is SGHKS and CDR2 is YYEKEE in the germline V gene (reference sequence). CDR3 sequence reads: CASSPATGRANVLTF. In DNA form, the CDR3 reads TGCGCCAGCAGCCCCGCGACAGGGAGGGCCAACGTCCTGACTTTC.

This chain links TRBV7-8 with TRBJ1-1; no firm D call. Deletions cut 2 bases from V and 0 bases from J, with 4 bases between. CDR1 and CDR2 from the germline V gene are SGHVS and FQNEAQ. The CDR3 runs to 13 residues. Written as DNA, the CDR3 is TGTGCCAGCAGCTTATCCATGAACACTGAAGCTTTCTTT. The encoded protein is CASSLSMNTEAFF.